This T cell receptor (beta chain) was found in a study of blood T cell repertoires in COVID-19. Per the original data handling: How many nucleated cells were present was estimated from reference gene primer amplification. Libraries were prepared by immunoSEQ multiplex PCR; TCRdb keeps only in-frame clonotypes and omits some of them. V, J and clone size derive from that table, while D and trimming were established from the DNA sequence. Of thousands of clones detected, approximately 87% appear once; the ten largest clones hold around 6%. After removal of 6 bases from V and 8 bases from J, the junction contained 12 bases not matched to a gene. Looked up from germline, CDR1 is LNHDA and CDR2 is SQIVND (reference sequence). The CDR3 contains 14 residues.

The chain uses TRBV19 and TRBJ1-2; the match to TRBD1 covers 7 bases. The sample taken for sequencing was peripheral blood. This TCR was recovered from a man aged 55 to 70 with acute or convalescent COVID-19. The chain's CDR3 is CASSSTGATPGYTF. The CDR3 bases are TGTGCCAGTAGCTCCACAGGGGCCACCCCCGGCTACACCTTC.